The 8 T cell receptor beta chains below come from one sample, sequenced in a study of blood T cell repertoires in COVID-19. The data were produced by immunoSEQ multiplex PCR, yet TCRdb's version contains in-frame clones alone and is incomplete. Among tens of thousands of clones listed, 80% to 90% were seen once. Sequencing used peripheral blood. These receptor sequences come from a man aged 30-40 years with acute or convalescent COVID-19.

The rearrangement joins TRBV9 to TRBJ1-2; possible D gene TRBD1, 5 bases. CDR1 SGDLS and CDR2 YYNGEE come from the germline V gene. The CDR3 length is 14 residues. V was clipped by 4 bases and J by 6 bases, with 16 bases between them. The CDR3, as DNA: TGTGCCAGCAGCCCCCAGCCCAGGGCTGATGGCTACACCTTC. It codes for CASSPQPRADGYTF.

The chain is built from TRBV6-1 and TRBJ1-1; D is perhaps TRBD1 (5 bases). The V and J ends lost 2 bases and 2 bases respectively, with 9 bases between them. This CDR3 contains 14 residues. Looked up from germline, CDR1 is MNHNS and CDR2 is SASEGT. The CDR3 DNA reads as TGTGCCAGCAGTGAAACTGGACACAACACTGAAGCTTTCTTT. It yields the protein CASSETGHNTEAFF.

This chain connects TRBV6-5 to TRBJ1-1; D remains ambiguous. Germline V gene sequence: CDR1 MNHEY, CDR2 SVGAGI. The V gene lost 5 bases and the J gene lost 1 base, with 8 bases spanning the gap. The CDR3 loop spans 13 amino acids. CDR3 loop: CASSLRGNTEAFF. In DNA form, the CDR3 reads TGTGCCAGCAGTCTACGGGGGAACACTGAAGCTTTCTTT.

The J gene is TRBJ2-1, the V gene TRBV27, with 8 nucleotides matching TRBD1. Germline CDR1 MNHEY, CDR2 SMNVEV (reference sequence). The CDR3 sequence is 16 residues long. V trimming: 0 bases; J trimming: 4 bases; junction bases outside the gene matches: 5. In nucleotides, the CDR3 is TGTGCCAGCAGTTTATCGTCTCAGGGGGCTTACAATGAGCAGTTCTTC. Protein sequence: CASSLSSQGAYNEQFF.

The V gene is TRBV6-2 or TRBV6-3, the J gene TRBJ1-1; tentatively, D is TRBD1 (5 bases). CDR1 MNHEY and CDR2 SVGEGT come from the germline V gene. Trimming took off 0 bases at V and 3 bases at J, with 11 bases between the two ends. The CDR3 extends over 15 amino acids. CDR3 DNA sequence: TGTGCCAGCAGTTACTCGAGCAGGGTGGACACTGAAGCTTTCTTT. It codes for CASSYSSRVDTEAFF.

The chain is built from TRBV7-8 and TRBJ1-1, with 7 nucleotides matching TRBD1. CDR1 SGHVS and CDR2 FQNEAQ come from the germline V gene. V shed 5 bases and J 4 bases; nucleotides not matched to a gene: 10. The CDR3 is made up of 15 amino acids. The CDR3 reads CASSPLDRVGTEAFF. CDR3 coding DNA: TGTGCCAGCAGCCCGCTCGACAGGGTTGGCACTGAAGCTTTCTTT.

The CDR3 sequence is CASSDTREAGGVETQYF. CDR3 coding DNA: TGTGCCAGCAGCGACACCCGGGAGGCGGGAGGCGTGGAGACCCAGTACTTC. The J gene is TRBJ2-5, the V gene TRBV21-1; TRBD2, the table's D call, was not compared with the DNA. TRBV21-1 is a pseudogene segment. This CDR3 is 17 amino acids long.

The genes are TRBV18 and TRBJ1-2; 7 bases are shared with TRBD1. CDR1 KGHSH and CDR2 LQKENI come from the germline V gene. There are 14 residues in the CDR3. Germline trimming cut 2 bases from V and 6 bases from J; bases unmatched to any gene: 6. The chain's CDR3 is CASSPVTGAHGYTF. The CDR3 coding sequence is TGTGCCAGCTCACCAGTAACAGGGGCTCATGGCTACACCTTC.